The clone carrying this T cell receptor (beta chain) appeared many times. Its target is unknown. In making TCR cDNA, 5'RACE template switching added a universal primer site and UMIs to it. MiXCR was run by TCRdb on the 5' RACE reads, yielding one entry per CDR3 protein. Among some 99,000 distinct CDR3 sequences listed, roughly 5.2% were seen once. This specimen comes from a study of T cells after yellow fever vaccination. Study-level points and caveats: Among primary-vaccination clones, most reappeared after the booster, at 95% to 96% for CD4 and under 90% for CD8. FACS-sorted repertoires could harbor abundant contaminating bulk-population clonotypes.

Trimming pared 1 base from V and 5 bases from J, leaving 15 bases between. Germline values: CDR1 SGHTA, CDR2 FQGTGA. The CDR3 has 16 amino acids. V usage is TRBV7-3 and J usage is TRBJ2-1; D is uncertain. Sequencing was performed on CD8+ T cells sorted from PBMCs, taken 10 days after the yellow fever booster vaccination. The source of this sequence is a man aged 18 to 30 who received the YFV17D yellow fever vaccine. CDR3 in amino acids: CASSLSDGGFHNEQFF. DNA of the CDR3: TGTGCCAGCAGCTTAAGCGATGGTGGTTTCCACAATGAGCAGTTCTTC. The full variable domain, completed using reference TRBV7-3 and TRBJ2-1, is GAGVSQTPSNKVTEKGKYVELRCDPISGHTALYWYRQSLGQGPEFLIYFQGTGAADDSGLPNDRFFAVRPEGSVSTLKIQRTERGDSAVYLCASSLSDGGFHNEQFFGPGTRLTVL.